What follows describes a single T cell receptor beta chain. Its antigen is not known. Molecular barcoded adaptors covering alpha/delta and beta/gamma chains were used on roughly 400 ng RNA. Using its own MiXCR run on the reads, TCRdb lists one record per CDR3 protein. The sample yields 85,000 or so distinct CDR3 sequences, 9% to 15% seen once. Germline assignment: CDR1 MNHNS and CDR2 SASEGT. Between the trimmed V and J ends, which lost 7 bases and 2 bases, there was a span of 15 bases. The CDR3 runs to 15 residues. The entry originates in a study of read filtering for tumor transcriptome and immune sequencing. About the study: By R-ISS, stages I, II and III held around 8, 15 and 7 patients. Study-level points and caveats: IR-seq captured clonotypes deeper and more reliably than RNA-seq. The sorted CD138-negative fraction was a mixed bone marrow immune population, not purified T cells.

The material sequenced was a population of CD138-negative cells sorted from bone marrow. This rearrangement joins TRBV6-1 to TRBJ1-3, with D hard to call. The receptor comes from a donor at least 40 years old with multiple myeloma. The CDR3 protein is CASIPSGNTGNTIYF. The DNA of the CDR3 is TGTGCCAGCATCCCTTCGGGAAACACTGGAAACACCATATATTTT.